This TCR beta chain came from a study of T cell responses to AZD1222 COVID-19 vaccine. Study-level findings and limits: Females made up more of the donors, who were largely white British, and clonal diversity may have come out too low. Regions 160-218 and 743-854 dominated among vaccine-associated CD4 TCRs spanning spike.

This CDR3 has 18 residues. A note on this clone: The target antigen is unknown. The germline gene is not matched at one end of the junction; a read error may be the cause.

Here immunoSEQ multiplex PCR was the method, and the copy in TCRdb shows in-frame clones only, minus some. The table includes roughly 130,000 clones, 90% to 95% detected once. Pooled in the analysis were second doses at about 4 or about 12 weeks. This clonotype was obtained from an adult who received the AZD1222 COVID-19 vaccine. The chain uses TRBV23-1 and TRBJ2-5, with D perhaps TRBD1 (8 bases). TRBV23-1 is placed among ORFs of uncertain function. Sequenced material: peripheral blood, taken 28 days after the second AZD1222 dose. CDR3 in DNA: TGCGCCAGCAGCCAATCGGGGGGTCTCGACAGGGGTGGGGAGACCCAGTACTTC. Protein: CASSQSGGLDRGGETQYF.